A single sample is the source of the 4 T cell receptor beta chains below, sequenced in a study of shared clonotypes between healthy human individuals. Sequencing was performed with immunoSEQ multiplex PCR; in TCRdb, only in-frame clones are kept and a portion is missing. The sample carries 550,000 to 700,000 clones, around four fifths recorded once. Sequenced: memory CD4+ T cells sorted from blood. The subset here: CD45RA-negative fraction. The receptors shown here come from a woman aged 25 to 45 in good health.

This clone was seen a handful of times. This chain links TRBV28 with TRBJ1-5; 10 positions match TRBD1. CDR1 MDHEN and CDR2 SYDVKM come from the germline V gene. V shed 10 bases, J shed 6 bases, and the junction held 6 bases outside the gene matches. CDR3 length: 13 residues. The chain's CDR3 is CATDRGQGQPQHF. The CDR3 DNA is TGTGCCACCGACAGGGGGCAAGGTCAGCCCCAGCATTTT.

This clone was detected only a few times. The chain couples TRBV11-2 to TRBJ2-1; unclear D gene. The CDR3 is made up of 16 amino acids. V was pared by 4 bases and J by 0 bases, with 13 bases between. Germline V gene sequence: CDR1 SGHAT, CDR2 FQNNGV. The CDR3 DNA is TGTGCCAGCAGCTACCAGCGCCTCAGCTCCTACAATGAGCAGTTCTTC. It codes for CASSYQRLSSYNEQFF. The variable domain in full, with the rest retrieved from reference TRBV11-2 and TRBJ2-1, is EAGVAQSPRYKIIEKRQSVAFWCNPISGHATLYWYQQILGQGPKLLIQFQNNGVVDDSQLPKDRFSAERLKGVDSTLKIQPAKLEDSAVYLCASSYQRLSSYNEQFFGPGTRLTVL.

The chain couples TRBV9 to TRBJ2-1; TRBD2 agrees at 15 bases. V lost 2 bases to trimming and J lost 7 bases; unmatched junction nucleotides: 4. The CDR3 has 16 residues. Looked up from germline, CDR1 is SGDLS and CDR2 is YYNGEE. The CDR3 protein is CASSVGLAGGSNEQFF. In DNA form, the CDR3 reads TGTGCCAGCAGCGTTGGACTAGCGGGAGGGAGTAATGAGCAGTTCTTC.

This chain connects TRBV25-1 to TRBJ2-7; TRBD2 agrees at 7 bases. Per germline, CDR1 MGHDK and CDR2 SYGVNS. This CDR3 has 14 residues. Trimming at V came to 3 bases and at J to 6 bases, leaving 8 bases not matched to a gene. The CDR3 region is CASSDREGRLEQYF. DNA of the CDR3: TGTGCCAGCAGTGACAGGGAGGGGCGGCTCGAGCAGTACTTC.